Presented here are 2 T cell receptor beta chains from one specimen sequenced in a study of cytomegalovirus exposure and HLA in healthy donors. A multiplex PCR was run with 60 Vbeta primers and 13 Jbeta primers. Assay: immunoSEQ multiplex PCR; the TCRdb copy retains only in-frame clones and omits some. Seen in this sample are approximately 190,000 clones; the ten most common clones hold approximately 6.4%. The specimen was PBMCs. These receptors were taken from a man younger than 40 in good health and CMV-seronegative.

The rearrangement links TRBV7-9 to TRBJ1-5; 7 nucleotides match TRBD1. There are 15 residues in the CDR3. Germline-derived CDR1 and CDR2 are SEHNR and FQNEAQ (reference sequence). V was clipped by 5 bases and J by 0 bases; unmatched bases: 4. The CDR3 DNA sequence: TGTGCCAGCAGCCAGGGGGGATATAGCAATCAGCCCCAGCATTTT. This gives the protein CASSQGGYSNQPQHF.

V is TRBV28 and J is TRBJ1-2; D not resolved. Germline assignment: CDR1 MDHEN and CDR2 SYDVKM. The CDR3 runs 14 residues. Trimming took 3 bases from V and 4 from J, leaving 12 bases between them. CDR3 in amino acids: CASSLGGGSYGYTF. CDR3 coding DNA: TGTGCCAGCAGTTTGGGCGGAGGGAGCTATGGCTACACCTTC.